The present T cell receptor (beta chain) was sequenced within a study of early T cells in non-severe SARS-CoV-2 infection. TCRdb itself ran the 5' RACE reads through MiXCR, one entry per CDR3 protein. The table has under 100,000 distinct CDR3 sequences, roughly 13% seen once. This clonotype was counted a few times. This CDR3 is 15 amino acids long. Trimming removed 2 bases from V and 3 bases from J; junction bases left unmatched: 4. Germline lookup yields CDR1 LGHDT and CDR2 YNNKEL (reference sequence). Material: whole blood. This receptor was identified in an adult who was a healthcare worker with PCR-confirmed SARS-CoV-2 infection or an uninfected control (not recorded which). The rearrangement links TRBV3-1 to TRBJ2-3; 8 bases map to TRBD1. CDR3 protein: CASSQQGAPTDTQYF. As DNA, the CDR3 is TGTGCCAGCAGCCAACAGGGGGCGCCGACAGATACGCAGTATTTT.